One sample yielded the 23 T cell receptor beta chains listed below, sequenced in a study of blood T cell repertoires in COVID-19. Here immunoSEQ multiplex PCR was the method, and the copy in TCRdb shows in-frame clones only, minus some. Of over 100,000 clones listed, 87% are singletons. The specimen was peripheral blood. The source is a man aged 50-60 years with active COVID-19.

This chain connects TRBV5-6 to TRBJ1-1, with TRBD1 matching 9 bases. CDR1 SGHDT and CDR2 YYEEEE come from the germline V gene. The CDR3 length is 16 residues. Trimming at V came to 3 bases and at J to 1 base, leaving 7 bases not matched to a gene. The CDR3: CASSSPGQGQNTEAFF. As DNA, the CDR3 is TGTGCCAGCAGCTCTCCGGGACAGGGCCAGAACACTGAAGCTTTCTTT. The full variable domain, its missing parts supplied by reference TRBV5-6 and TRBJ1-1, is DAGVTQSPTHLIKTRGQQVTLRCSPKSGHDTVSWYQQALGQGPQFIFQYYEEEERQRGNFPDRFSGHQFPNYSSELNVNALLLGDSALYLCASSSPGQGQNTEAFFGQGTRLTVV.

The J gene is TRBJ2-7, the V gene TRBV10-3; 9 bases are a match to TRBD1. CDR3 length: 15 amino acids. J gave up 2 bases and V 2 bases, and 4 bases lay outside the gene matches. Germline values: CDR1 ENHRY, CDR2 SYGVKD. The CDR3 loop is CAISETDRGPYEQYF. CDR3 nucleotide sequence: TGTGCCATCAGTGAGACGGACAGGGGCCCCTACGAGCAGTACTTC.

J is TRBJ1-6 and V is TRBV9, with D perhaps TRBD1 (5 bases). The germline V gene encodes CDR1 SGDLS and CDR2 YYNGEE. This CDR3 is 15 amino acids long. The V end lost 4 bases, the J end lost 8 bases, and 16 bases lay between the germline ends. CDR3 residues: CASSKTARGDSPLHF. The CDR3 DNA reads TGTGCCAGCAGCAAGACGGCTCGGGGGGATTCACCCCTCCACTTT. The variable domain in full, completed from reference TRBV9 and TRBJ1-6, reads DSGVTQTPKHLITATGQRVTLRCSPRSGDLSVYWYQQSLDQGLQFLIQYYNGEERAKGNILERFSAQQFPDLHSELNLSSLELGDSALYFCASSKTARGDSPLHFGNGTRLTVT.

J is TRBJ1-6 and V is TRBV7-2; D may be TRBD1 (5 bases). Germline CDR1 and CDR2: SGHTA and FQGNSA. The CDR3 covers 15 residues. The ends were cut back, 3 bases at V and 5 bases at J, with 11 bases in the middle. CDR3 nucleotide sequence: TGTGCCAGCAGCTTTACCAAGGGGAATAATTCACCCCTCCACTTT. Residues: CASSFTKGNNSPLHF.

The rearrangement joins TRBV4-1 to TRBJ1-5; no clear D. Germline assignment: CDR1 MGHRA and CDR2 YSYEKL. The V gene lost 0 bases and the J gene lost 2 bases, with 5 bases spanning the gap. The CDR3 consists of 14 residues. The CDR3 bases are TGCGCCAGCAGCCAAGAAACGGGCAATCAGCCCCAGCATTTT. Its translation is CASSQETGNQPQHF.

This chain connects TRBV3-1 (or the pseudogene TRBV3-2) to TRBJ2-7; D gene ambiguous. This CDR3 is built from 11 residues. V was pared by 5 bases and J by 6 bases, with 8 bases between. Germline values: CDR1 LGHDT, CDR2 YNNKEL (reference sequence). This CDR3 is CASSNLREQYF. CDR3 bases: TGTGCCAGCAGCAACCTGCGCGAGCAGTACTTC.

The chain uses TRBV5-1 and TRBJ2-2; the match to TRBD2 covers 11 bases. This CDR3 comprises 16 residues. CDR1 is SGHRS, CDR2 YFSETQ, per germline. J lost 7 bases, V lost 4 bases, and 9 bases had no gene match. CDR3 amino acids: CASSVSGGAENGELFF. The CDR3, as DNA: TGCGCCAGCAGCGTTAGCGGGGGGGCCGAGAACGGGGAGCTGTTTTTT.

This chain uses TRBV11-2 with TRBJ1-6; D is perhaps TRBD1 (6 bases). With 5 bases removed from V and 16 bases from J, the gap between germline ends came to 15 bases. Germline-derived CDR1 and CDR2 are SGHAT and FQNNGV. This CDR3 spans 12 amino acids. CDR3 residues: CASSPQGTTLHF. The DNA of the CDR3 is TGTGCCAGCAGCCCCCAGGGGACCACGCTCCACTTT.

CDR3 sequence: CASSLGGGLNEKLFF. CDR3 coding DNA: TGTGCCAGCAGCTTAGGCGGCGGACTTAATGAAAAACTGTTTTTT. This chain joins TRBV11-2 and TRBJ1-4, with D uncertain. Per germline, CDR1 SGHAT and CDR2 FQNNGV. V was pared by 1 base and J by 4 bases, with 10 bases between. The CDR3 extends over 15 amino acids. The full variable domain, in which reference TRBV11-2 and TRBJ1-4 provide the parts outside the CDR3, is EAGVAQSPRYKIIEKRQSVAFWCNPISGHATLYWYQQILGQGPKLLIQFQNNGVVDDSQLPKDRFSAERLKGVDSTLKIQPAKLEDSAVYLCASSLGGGLNEKLFFGSGTQLSVL.

Regarding this clone: Other DNA sequences in this specimen translate into the identical CDR3. V usage is TRBV9 and J usage is TRBJ1-1; no firm D call. The V end was cut by 0 bases, the J end by 4 bases, with 4 bases between. The CDR3 length is 12 residues. Germline assignment: CDR1 SGDLS and CDR2 YYNGEE. The CDR3 sequence is CASSVGGTEAFF. CDR3 nucleotide sequence: TGTGCCAGCAGCGTAGGCGGCACTGAAGCTTTCTTT.

The chain is built from TRBV11-2 and TRBJ2-5, with a tentative D call TRBD2 (6 bases). Trimming cost V 6 bases and J 4 bases, with 12 bases left between them. This CDR3 is built from 13 residues. Germline V gene sequence: CDR1 SGHAT, CDR2 FQNNGV. In nucleotides, the CDR3 is TGTGCCAGCAGACAGACTAGTTTAGAGACCCAGTACTTC. Translated: CASRQTSLETQYF. The variable domain in full, with the rest retrieved from reference TRBV11-2 and TRBJ2-5, is EAGVAQSPRYKIIEKRQSVAFWCNPISGHATLYWYQQILGQGPKLLIQFQNNGVVDDSQLPKDRFSAERLKGVDSTLKIQPAKLEDSAVYLCASRQTSLETQYFGPGTRLLVL.

The rearrangement joins TRBV9 to TRBJ2-7, with D perhaps TRBD2 (5 bases). CDR1 and CDR2 from the germline V gene are SGDLS and YYNGEE. The V and J ends lost 3 bases and 5 bases respectively, with 15 bases between them. The CDR3 has 14 amino acids. The chain's CDR3 is CASSAVGLPNEQYF. DNA of the CDR3: TGTGCCAGCAGCGCCGTAGGACTCCCTAACGAGCAGTACTTC.

In its sample, this clone was seen a few times. The chain combines TRBV3-1 (or the pseudogene TRBV3-2) with TRBJ1-1; perhaps TRBD1 as D (5 bases). Between the trimmed V and J ends, which lost 1 base and 3 bases, there was a span of 6 bases. CDR3 length: 13 amino acids. CDR1 and CDR2 (germline): LGHDT, YNNKEL (reference sequence). CDR3 in DNA: TGTGCCAGCAGCCAAGGGGGGGACACTGAAGCTTTCTTT. It specifies CASSQGGDTEAFF.

The chain employs TRBV19 and TRBJ2-7; TRBD1 agrees at 9 bases. Germline V CDR1 and CDR2: LNHDA, SQIVND (reference sequence). J lost 5 bases, V lost 4 bases, and 9 bases had no gene match. The CDR3 runs to 15 residues. CDR3 sequence (DNA): TGTGCCAGTAGTACCCCGGGACAGGGTGGCAACGAGCAGTACTTC. Translated: CASSTPGQGGNEQYF.

The CDR3 coding sequence is TGTGCCAGCAGCTTGTTTGGGACAGGGTTTGAAAAACTGTTTTTT. Translation: CASSLFGTGFEKLFF. The chain recombines TRBV5-4 with TRBJ1-4; 9 positions match TRBD1. V lost 1 base to trimming and J lost 7 bases; unmatched junction nucleotides: 5. Germline CDR1 and CDR2: SGHNT and YYREEE (reference sequence). The CDR3 totals 15 residues.

This clone is a singleton in its sample. The chain links TRBV11-2 to TRBJ1-3; D gene uncertain. CDR3 length: 15 residues. V dropped 4 bases and J dropped 3 bases, with 13 bases sitting between them. CDR1 is SGHAT, CDR2 FQNNGV, per germline. The CDR3 sequence: CASSSRGPSGNTIYF. CDR3 bases: TGTGCCAGCAGCTCCCGTGGCCCAAGTGGAAACACCATATATTTT.

The rearrangement joins TRBV2 to TRBJ1-1, with D possibly TRBD1 on 5 matching bases. The V and J ends lost 2 bases and 10 bases respectively, with 8 bases between them. This CDR3 is 11 amino acids long. Germline V gene lookup returns CDR1 SNHLY and CDR2 FYNNEI. CDR3 amino acids: CASSERGVAFF. In nucleotides, the CDR3 is TGTGCCAGCAGTGAACGGGGGGTAGCTTTCTTT.

The gene calls are TRBV6-2 or TRBV6-3 and TRBJ2-7; weak D call: TRBD2 (7 bases). This CDR3 has 13 amino acids. Trimming shortened V by 4 bases and J by 7 bases, and 14 bases separated the two germline ends. Germline lookup yields CDR1 MNHEY and CDR2 SVGEGT. CDR3 in DNA: TGTGCCAGCAGTTCCGGGGGGCCCAGGGAGCAGTACTTC. Encoded protein: CASSSGGPREQYF.

This chain connects TRBV7-9 to TRBJ1-1; 8 nucleotides match TRBD1. Per germline, CDR1 SEHNR and CDR2 FQNEAQ (reference sequence). After removal of 5 bases from V and 5 bases from J, the junction contained 13 bases not matched to a gene. CDR3 length equals 16 residues. CDR3 nucleotide sequence: TGTGCCAGCAGCCCCAATACCAGGGGGCTGGGTACTGAAGCTTTCTTT. It specifies CASSPNTRGLGTEAFF.

This chain connects TRBV5-8 to TRBJ2-3; TRBD1 aligns across 10 bases. Trimming took 4 bases from V and 4 from J; bases not matched to a gene: 6. This CDR3 has 15 amino acids. Germline CDR1 SGHTS, CDR2 YDEGEE. The CDR3 loop is CASSRQGAPSDTQYF. CDR3 coding DNA: TGTGCCAGCAGCAGACAGGGGGCGCCATCAGATACGCAGTATTTT.

This clone appeared once. This sequence joins TRBV25-1 and TRBJ1-1; D perhaps matches TRBD1 (6 bases). The CDR3 totals 14 residues. The germline gives CDR1 MGHDK, CDR2 SYGVNS. Trimming removed 8 bases from V and 0 bases from J, with 13 bases in between. The CDR3 reads CASSRTALNTEAFF. In DNA form, the CDR3 reads TGTGCCAGCTCCCGGACAGCTTTGAACACTGAAGCTTTCTTT.

J is TRBJ2-1 and V is TRBV2; maybe TRBD1 (6 bases). Trimming left V 4 bases short and J 0 bases short, with 22 bases between. Germline V lookup: CDR1 SNHLY, CDR2 FYNNEI. The CDR3 is 19 amino acids. The CDR3 DNA is TGTGCCAGCAGTGGGGCAGGGGCCGGATTCCTCAGCTCCTACAATGAGCAGTTCTTC. This encodes CASSGAGAGFLSSYNEQFF. The full variable domain, completed using reference TRBV2 and TRBJ2-1, is EPEVTQTPSHQVTQMGQEVILRCVPISNHLYFYWYRQILGQKVEFLVSFYNNEISEKSEIFDDQFSVERPDGSNFTLKIRSTKLEDSAMYFCASSGAGAGFLSSYNEQFFGPGTRLTVL.

This rearrangement joins TRBV6-1 to TRBJ1-2; 7 bases fit TRBD1. The ends lost 2 bases at V and 2 bases at J; junction bases unmatched: 23. Germline V lookup: CDR1 MNHNS, CDR2 SASEGT. The length of the CDR3 is 21 residues. The CDR3 sequence: CASSEKGPQGVYSLRNYGYTF. For the CDR3, the DNA is TGTGCCAGCAGTGAAAAAGGGCCTCAGGGGGTATATTCGCTGAGAAACTATGGCTACACCTTC.